The clone carrying this TCR beta chain was seen a few times. Both TCRalpha and TCRbeta chains were reverse transcribed with V-gene-specific primers. The TCRs were subjected to amplification over roughly 20 PCR cycles employing a constant-region primer in conjunction with a V-primer adapter. A single record per CDR3 protein comes from TCRdb applying MiXCR to the reads. This table has over 70,000 distinct CDR3 sequences, roughly 30% appearing once. Losses at the gene ends were 2 bases for V and 6 bases for J; bases not matched to a gene: 3. The germline CDR1 and CDR2 sequences are MNHEY and SMNVEV (reference sequence). The CDR3 has 15 residues. The data originate from a study of low-dose radiotherapy and immunotherapy resistance in tumors. Described time point: before trial treatment. The donors, trial participants, received nivolumab, ipilimumab, aspirin, low-dose cyclophosphamide and low-dose radiotherapy.

The receptor's source is a female donor with ovarian cancer. The specimen comprised PBMCs, sampled before treatment. The chain combines TRBV27 with TRBJ2-2, with 10 bases that match TRBD2. For the CDR3, the DNA is TGTGCCAGCAGTTTACGGCTAGCGGGAGCCGGGGAGCTGTTTTTT. Translation gives CASSLRLAGAGELFF.